This section outlines one TCR beta chain sequence together with its context. This sample was included in a study of blood T cell repertoires in COVID-19. Study-wide background: COVID-19 samples collected from the United States, Italy and Spain covered acute and convalescent phases.

Profiling relied on immunoSEQ multiplex PCR, and the TCRdb table lists in-frame clones only, not all of them. The repertoire holds roughly 150,000 clones, with approximately 79% as singletons. The length of the CDR3 is 15 residues. Germline assignment: CDR1 MDHEN and CDR2 SYDVKM. With V trimmed by 0 bases and J by 2 bases, 3 bases remained unmatched. Study members were between roughly 18 and 89 years old and lived in 24 US regions. Self-reported history from a screening survey and questionnaire set each donor's cohort. The TCR sequence derives from a woman aged 70-85 years in a cohort exposed to, infected with or recovered from COVID-19 (not recorded which). The chain recombines TRBV28 with TRBJ2-7, with 8 bases that match TRBD1. The sequenced material came from PBMCs or T cells enriched from blood (not recorded which). This CDR3 reads CASSLWTTGAYEQYF. CDR3 bases: TGTGCCAGCAGTTTATGGACGACAGGGGCCTACGAGCAGTACTTC.